The 10 T cell receptor beta chains reported below all come from one sample, sequenced in a study of T cells after yellow fever vaccination. TCRdb reprocessed the 5' RACE reads via MiXCR and lists one record per CDR3 protein. The sample holds 100,000 to 150,000 distinct CDR3 sequences, about 16% seen once. Specimen: CD8+ T cells sorted from PBMCs, collected 5 days after the yellow fever booster vaccination. Every receptor here comes from a man between 18 and 29 years old who received the YFV17D yellow fever vaccine.

Only a few counts were recorded for this clonotype. For the CDR3, the DNA is TGTGCCAGCAGGGCGGTGCAAACCGGGGAGCTGTTTTTT. Translation: CASRAVQTGELFF. V and J are TRBV2 and TRBJ2-2; D ambiguous. The CDR3 consists of 13 residues. The germline V gene has CDR1 SNHLY and CDR2 FYNNEI. Trimming left V 6 bases short and J 5 bases short, with 10 bases between.

The chain links TRBV4-1 to TRBJ1-2; 11 nucleotides line up with TRBD1. Germline assignment: CDR1 MGHRA and CDR2 YSYEKL. The CDR3 runs 18 residues. The junction had 13 bases not matched to a gene; V was cut back by 5 bases and J by 2 bases. The chain's CDR3 is CASSKTGTGGLKNYGYTF. CDR3 nucleotide sequence: TGCGCCAGCAGCAAAACAGGGACAGGGGGACTTAAGAACTATGGCTACACCTTC.

The sample holds a few counts of this clonotype. The chain couples TRBV29-1 to TRBJ2-1; D gene uncertain. The CDR3 runs 10 residues. In germline, CDR1 is SQVTM, CDR2 ANQGSEA. Trimming removed 6 bases from V and 6 bases from J, with 6 bases in between. The CDR3 bases are TGCAGCGTGAGCCTCAATGAGCAGTTCTTC. Residues: CSVSLNEQFF.

This clonotype was recorded at least ten times. This sequence joins TRBV4-3 and TRBJ1-1; maybe TRBD1 (6 bases). Germline V CDR1 and CDR2: LGHNA, YSLEER. CDR3 length equals 17 residues. The V end lost 0 bases, the J end lost 4 bases, and 18 bases lay between the germline ends. The CDR3 nucleotides read TGCGCCAGCAGCCAAGAAGTCTACGGGGGCTCGGTCACTGAAGCTTTCTTT. Amino acids: CASSQEVYGGSVTEAFF.

Only a few counts were recorded for this clonotype. The chain has TRBV5-1 and TRBJ2-4, with a weak D call TRBD1 (6 bases). This CDR3 has 16 residues. The germline V and J ends were trimmed by 0 bases and 7 bases, with 17 bases remaining between them. Germline V gives CDR1 SGHRS, CDR2 YFSETQ. CDR3 region: CASSLARTRGPNIQYF. CDR3 DNA: TGCGCCAGCAGCTTGGCTCGTACCAGGGGCCCGAACATTCAGTACTTC.

Only a few counts were recorded for this clonotype. The chain links TRBV28 to TRBJ2-3; possible D gene TRBD2, 5 bases. V was trimmed by 4 bases and J by 1 base, leaving 12 bases between them. The CDR3 has 15 residues. Germline CDR1 MDHEN, CDR2 SYDVKM. CDR3 coding DNA: TGTGCCAGCAGTTCCCCCCGGACTCGCACAGATACGCAGTATTTT. This sequence encodes CASSSPRTRTDTQYF. Full variable domain (rest looked up from reference TRBV28 and TRBJ2-3): DVKVTQSSRYLVKRTGEKVFLECVQDMDHENMFWYRQDPGLGLRLIYFSYDVKMKEKGDIPEGYSVSREKKERFSLILESASTNQTSMYLCASSSPRTRTDTQYFGPGTRLTVL.

Many counts were recorded for this clonotype. The rearrangement uses TRBV6-1 and TRBJ2-5, with D unresolved. Germline V gives CDR1 MNHNS, CDR2 SASEGT. CDR3 length: 14 amino acids. V lost 1 base, J lost 0 bases, and 6 bases lay in between. The CDR3 reads CASSEGADQETQYF. CDR3 nucleotide sequence: TGTGCCAGCAGTGAAGGTGCAGACCAAGAGACCCAGTACTTC.

The chain is built from TRBV24-1 and TRBJ2-3; 8 bases are a match to TRBD1. The junction had 4 bases not matched to a gene; V was cut back by 3 bases and J by 0 bases. Looked up from germline, CDR1 is KGHDR and CDR2 is SFDVKD. The CDR3 has 16 residues. The CDR3 sequence: CATSDGQGPSTDTQYF. For the CDR3, the DNA is TGTGCCACCAGTGATGGACAGGGCCCTAGCACAGATACGCAGTATTTT.

The sample holds a few counts of this clonotype. The V gene is TRBV4-3, the J gene TRBJ2-5; TRBD1 agrees at 10 bases. CDR1 and CDR2 (germline): LGHNA, YSLEER. Losses at the gene ends were 0 bases for V and 3 bases for J; bases not matched to a gene: 7. The CDR3 spans 17 residues. DNA for the CDR3: TGCGCCAGCAGCCAAGATCTCTTGGGGACAGGGGAAGAGACCCAGTACTTC. Protein product: CASSQDLLGTGEETQYF.

The J gene is TRBJ2-5, the V gene TRBV5-5, with unresolved D. V lost 1 base, J lost 4 bases, and 14 bases lay in between. From germline, CDR1 is SGHKS and CDR2 YYEKEE (reference sequence). The CDR3 is made up of 15 amino acids. The CDR3 here is CASSLRLAVGETQYF. For the CDR3, the DNA is TGTGCCAGCAGCTTGAGGTTGGCAGTTGGAGAGACCCAGTACTTC.